This T cell receptor (beta chain) was captured by sequencing in a study of blood T cell repertoires in COVID-19 (TCRdb year 2020). With respect to the entire study: Samples covering the acute and convalescent phases of COVID-19 were provided by collaborators in the United States, Italy and Spain. Sample metadata almost always included a de-identified subject ID, COVID-19 status, age in years and sex. The samples were drawn from the first 160 participants of the ongoing ImmuneRACE study and from over 950 subjects provided by 6 global collaborators. The repertoires were released in a freely available public database meant as a resource for research on the immune response to SARS-CoV-2. Where HLA class I and class II types were available, the types were taken from metadata supplied by the sample provider, not from assay-based typing. Deeply sampled blood TCRbeta repertoires from subjects exposed to, actively infected with, or recovered from COVID-19 were included in the dataset. The prospective study material was composed of cDNA or gDNA derived from T cells, B-cell-depleted T cells, or PBMCs. Study-wide conclusions, independent of this receptor: The amount of clinical and demographic metadata varied by source and participant and was provided uncurated.

The CDR1 and CDR2 encoded by the germline V gene are SGHNT and YENEEA. V is trimmed back by 5 bases and J by 7 bases, and the junction contains 12 bases that no gene match accounts for. The CDR3 holds 15 amino acids from the cysteine to the phenylalanine. Here the CDR3 DNA is all that survives: 45 bases in frame from base 1. With regard to this clone: Its antigen is unknown. No much larger clone exists at a distance of one base, and base qualities are not known.

At one collaborating source in Seattle, patients were enrolled during active infection and were followed longitudinally through the course of disease. Each collaborating institution followed its own protocols to collect whole blood in K2EDTA tubes. For TCRbeta analysis, collaborators shipped samples as frozen whole blood, isolated PBMCs, or DNA extracted from either of those sample types. TCRbeta CDR3 regions were amplified from genomic DNA by means of the immunoSEQ Assay, a bias-controlled multiplex PCR. The authors processed their data as follows. Nucleated cell counts per sample were estimated from amplification of reference gene primers within the assay. To quantify the absolute abundance of each unique TCRbeta CDR3 rearrangement, sequence reads were collapsed and filtered. For each sample, productive Simpson clonality was calculated as the square root of Simpson's diversity index across productive rearrangements. Not all clones reach the TCRdb copy of this immuneACCESS table, which keeps in-frame sequences only. Checked studies attribute under half of the gap to unresolved V genes and leave the rest unexplained. V and J calls and clone size are those listed in that table; D and trimming were worked out from the DNA. Here the sample has 97,000 or so clones; roughly 92% occur a single time. Together, the top ten hold roughly 1.9% of the sample.

Sequencing used peripheral blood. The clonotype comes from a woman aged 45-65 years with COVID-19, enrolled during active disease. The chain uses TRBV11-3 and TRBJ2-5; TRBD1 matches 8 bases in the middle. The nucleotides are TGTGCCAGCAGCGGGGGGCAGGGGGCCCCTGGGACCCAGTACTTC. Its translation is CASSGGQGAPGTQYF.